This T cell receptor (beta chain) was obtained from a study of blood T cell repertoires in COVID-19. Study-level information: Acute and convalescent COVID-19 specimens originated in the United States, Italy and Spain. T cells, B-cell-depleted T cells, or PBMCs supplied cDNA or gDNA.

The CDR3 totals 13 residues. V dropped 8 bases and J dropped 9; count of bases not matched to a gene: 6. CDR1 and CDR2 (germline): SNHLY, FYNNEI. Authors' processing steps: Nucleated cell counts were estimated from reference gene primer amplification. Sequenced by immunoSEQ multiplex PCR; TCRdb stores in-frame clones only, minus some. That table furnishes V, J and clone size, whereas the DNA furnished D and trimming. The sample yields 15,000 to 20,000 clones, about 89% seen once. The chain has TRBV2 and TRBJ2-1; 11 bases line up with TRBD2. The sequencing sample was made of peripheral blood. The sequence derives from a man in his 60s with acute or convalescent COVID-19. This CDR3 is CASPTSGSGEQFF. As DNA, the CDR3 is TGTGCCAGCCCCACTAGCGGGAGTGGTGAGCAGTTCTTC.